This passage covers 21 T cell receptor beta chains from one sample sequenced in a study of radiotherapy plus CTLA-4 blockade in lung cancer. Only in-frame clones appear in the TCRdb table, and some are missing; sequencing was by immunoSEQ multiplex PCR. The table has some 50,000 clones, roughly three quarters seen once. The material sequenced was peripheral blood, taken from a patient treated with radiotherapy plus ipilimumab. Receptor source: a human donor with non-small cell lung cancer who had a partial response to radiotherapy plus ipilimumab.

The V gene is TRBV7-2, the J gene TRBJ1-1; 7 bases are a match to TRBD1. CDR3 size: 14 residues. J lost 1 base, V lost 5 bases, and 4 bases had no gene match. Germline CDR1 SGHTA, CDR2 FQGNSA. This CDR3 reads CASSAQGSNTEAFF. As DNA, the CDR3 is TGTGCCAGCAGCGCACAGGGGTCGAACACTGAAGCTTTCTTT. Full variable domain (rest looked up from reference TRBV7-2 and TRBJ1-1): GAGVSQSPSNKVTEKGKDVELRCDPISGHTALYWYRQSLGQGLEFLIYFQGNSAPDKSGLPSDRFSAERTGGSVSTLTIQRTQQEDSAVYLCASSAQGSNTEAFFGQGTRLTVV.

The rearrangement uses TRBV7-2 and TRBJ1-4; 7 bases are a match to TRBD1. V gave up 0 bases and J gave up 2 bases; unmatched junction bases: 3. This CDR3 has 16 residues. Per the germline V gene, CDR1 is SGHTA and CDR2 is FQGNSA. The CDR3 here is CASSLAGGGTNEKLFF. The CDR3 DNA reads as TGTGCCAGCAGCTTAGCCGGAGGGGGCACTAATGAAAAACTGTTTTTT. Filled out from reference TRBV7-2 and TRBJ1-4, the complete variable domain reads GAGVSQSPSNKVTEKGKDVELRCDPISGHTALYWYRQSLGQGLEFLIYFQGNSAPDKSGLPSDRFSAERTGGSVSTLTIQRTQQEDSAVYLCASSLAGGGTNEKLFFGSGTQLSVL.

The chain uses TRBV5-4 and TRBJ2-5; 13 bases line up with TRBD2. The CDR3 spans 16 residues. The germline gives CDR1 SGHNT, CDR2 YYREEE (reference sequence). The trim removed 4 bases at V and 1 base at J, leaving 4 bases unmatched. For the CDR3, the DNA is TGTGCCAGCAGCCCTAGACTAGCGGGGGGCCAAGAGACCCAGTACTTC. As protein: CASSPRLAGGQETQYF.

This clone was observed a handful of times. CDR3 sequence: CASSQITGEETQYF. CDR3 coding DNA: TGTGCCAGCAGCCAAATTACAGGGGAGGAGACCCAGTACTTC. The chain combines TRBV4-2 with TRBJ2-5; 7 nucleotides line up with TRBD1. Germline V gene lookup returns CDR1 LGHNA and CDR2 YNFKEQ. J lost 5 bases, V lost 2 bases, and 5 bases had no gene match. This CDR3 region has 14 residues.

This clone was seen only once. This sequence joins TRBV5-6 and TRBJ2-1; D is possibly TRBD1 (6 bases). Germline CDR1 is SGHDT and CDR2 is YYEEEE. With 4 bases removed from V and 5 bases from J, the gap between germline ends came to 13 bases. This CDR3 comprises 14 residues. CDR3 bases: TGTGCCAGCAGCCCGGGTGGACAGCACAATGAGCAGTTCTTC. The encoded protein is CASSPGGQHNEQFF.

This clone was detected only once. The chain carries TRBV5-1 and TRBJ2-3, with D perhaps TRBD1 (5 bases). The CDR3 is 16 amino acids. In germline, CDR1 is SGHRS, CDR2 YFSETQ. Trimming took off 4 bases at V and 2 bases at J, with 17 bases between the two ends. In nucleotides, the CDR3 is TGCGCCAGCAGCCAAGGCAGGGCGGTTTTCACAGATACGCAGTATTTT. Its translation: CASSQGRAVFTDTQYF.

DNA of the CDR3: TGTGCCAGCAGTGAAATGATTGGGACAGGGGTGAAGAATGAAGCTTTCTTT. Translated: CASSEMIGTGVKNEAFF. V usage is TRBV6-1 and J usage is TRBJ1-1; 10 bases are shared with TRBD1. V shed 2 bases, J shed 7 bases, and the junction held 13 bases outside the gene matches. This CDR3 region has 17 residues. From germline, CDR1 is MNHNS and CDR2 SASEGT.

In its sample, this clone is medium-sized. J is TRBJ2-7 and V is TRBV10-3, with D tentatively TRBD1 (6 bases). The V and J ends lost 4 bases and 3 bases respectively, with 10 bases between them. CDR3 length: 13 amino acids. Germline CDR1 ENHRY, CDR2 SYGVKD. This CDR3 is CAISVARGYEQYF. Written as DNA, the CDR3 is TGTGCCATCAGTGTCGCCAGGGGCTACGAGCAGTACTTC.

V gene TRBV30 combines with J gene TRBJ1-5; TRBD1 aligns across 10 bases. V lost 3 bases and J lost 4; bases outside the gene matches: 3. The CDR3 spans 14 residues. Germline V gene sequence: CDR1 GTSNPN, CDR2 SVGIG (reference sequence). CDR3 DNA sequence: TGTGCCTGGAGCCGGACAGGGGGAAATCAGCCCCAGCATTTT. Translated: CAWSRTGGNQPQHF.

The chain recombines TRBV5-1 with TRBJ2-5, with a tentative D call TRBD1 (6 bases). The CDR3 spans 15 residues. The germline V gene encodes CDR1 SGHRS and CDR2 YFSETQ. The V and J ends lost 4 bases and 1 base respectively, with 14 bases between them. CDR3 region: CASSTSLTGQETQYF. CDR3 sequence (DNA): TGCGCCAGCAGCACATCTTTGACAGGCCAAGAGACCCAGTACTTC.

The rearrangement joins TRBV19 to TRBJ2-5; the match to TRBD1 covers 8 bases. V lost 3 bases, J lost 1 base, and 7 bases stayed unmatched. This CDR3 is built from 16 residues. Germline V CDR1 and CDR2: LNHDA, SQIVND (reference sequence). CDR3 in DNA: TGTGCCAGTAGTATGTACCAGGGGGCCCTCCAAGAGACCCAGTACTTC. It codes for CASSMYQGALQETQYF.

The J gene is TRBJ1-5, the V gene TRBV28, with D possibly TRBD1 on 5 matching bases. V was cut by 3 bases and J by 4 bases, with 13 bases left in between. The CDR3 consists of 15 residues. Looked up from germline, CDR1 is MDHEN and CDR2 is SYDVKM. The CDR3 DNA is TGTGCCAGCAGTTTCCCCTTGGGGGGAAATCAGCCCCAGCATTTT. It specifies CASSFPLGGNQPQHF.

The rearrangement joins TRBV9 to TRBJ2-1; the match to TRBD2 covers 7 bases. The CDR3 sequence is 17 residues long. Germline assignment: CDR1 SGDLS and CDR2 YYNGEE. The V and J ends lost 4 bases and 6 bases, in that order; junction bases with no gene match: 16. The CDR3 nucleotides read TGTGCCAGCAGCATCTTATCGGCGGGAGTAACTGGCAATGAGCAGTTCTTC. As protein: CASSILSAGVTGNEQFF.

The chain carries TRBV28 and TRBJ2-2; 9 bases line up with TRBD1. V trimming: 2 bases; J trimming: 6 bases; junction bases outside the gene matches: 4. Germline CDR1 is MDHEN and CDR2 is SYDVKM. CDR3 length: 15 amino acids. CDR3 residues: CASSLGGQGSGELFF. The CDR3, as DNA: TGTGCCAGCAGTTTAGGCGGACAGGGGTCCGGGGAGCTGTTTTTT.

V gene TRBV10-3 combines with J gene TRBJ1-2; possible D gene TRBD1, 6 bases. V lost 2 bases to trimming and J lost 6 bases, with 7 bases between them. CDR3 length: 12 amino acids. Germline loops: CDR1 ENHRY, CDR2 SYGVKD. The CDR3 is CAISEDRNGYTF. CDR3 coding DNA: TGTGCCATCAGTGAGGACAGGAATGGCTACACCTTC.

V is TRBV6-5 and J is TRBJ2-2, with 11 bases matching TRBD2. The length of the CDR3 is 15 residues. Germline V CDR1 and CDR2: MNHEY, SVGAGI. Unmatched junction bases numbered 2, after V lost 5 bases and J lost 3 bases. CDR3 bases: TGTGCCAGCAGTCTAGCGGGGGGAGACACCGGGGAGCTGTTTTTT. This gives the protein CASSLAGGDTGELFF.

The V gene is TRBV28, the J gene TRBJ2-5; D unresolved. CDR1 and CDR2 (germline): MDHEN, SYDVKM. Trimming left V 6 bases short and J 3 bases short, with 8 bases between. The CDR3 sequence is 12 residues long. CDR3 region: CASRSVKETQYF. The CDR3 nucleotides read TGTGCCAGCAGAAGCGTAAAAGAGACCCAGTACTTC.

The chain carries TRBV10-2 and TRBJ1-1; D gene uncertain. The CDR3 is 13 amino acids. Trimming took off 7 bases at V and 1 base at J, with 10 bases between the two ends. The germline CDR1 and CDR2 sequences are WSHSY and SAAADI. CDR3 in DNA: TGCGCCAGCAAGGTGCAGGCGAACACTGAAGCTTTCTTT. Protein sequence: CASKVQANTEAFF.

The V and J genes are TRBV5-1 and TRBJ1-2; 7 nucleotides agree with TRBD1. V dropped 1 base and J dropped 6; count of bases not matched to a gene: 12. The CDR3 sequence is 16 residues long. Germline assignment: CDR1 SGHRS and CDR2 YFSETQ. The CDR3 loop reads CASSLTGVESLHGYTF. DNA for the CDR3: TGCGCCAGCAGCTTGACAGGGGTGGAATCGCTCCATGGCTACACCTTC.

A few counts support this clone. The rearrangement uses TRBV5-1 and TRBJ2-2; 10 positions agree with TRBD1. The CDR3 consists of 16 residues. The V gene end was trimmed by 3 bases and the J gene end by 8 bases; junction bases not matched to a gene: 10. Germline values: CDR1 SGHRS, CDR2 YFSETQ. The CDR3 region has the DNA TGCGCCAGCAGCTCCGGGACAGGGGTCGTTGCGGGGGAGCTGTTTTTT. Encoded protein: CASSSGTGVVAGELFF.

This clone was counted between two and nine times. The rearrangement joins TRBV5-4 to TRBJ2-1; 12 positions match TRBD1. There are 14 residues in the CDR3. Germline V lookup: CDR1 SGHNT, CDR2 YYREEE (reference sequence). The J segment lost 9 bases and the V segment lost 6 bases, leaving 7 bases of the junction unmatched. The CDR3 sequence is CASTPGQGAGEQFF. The DNA for the CDR3 is TGTGCCAGCACCCCGGGACAGGGGGCTGGTGAGCAGTTCTTC.